This T cell receptor (beta chain) was sequenced for a study of shared clonotypes between healthy human individuals (TCRdb year 2020). Context from the whole study: The cohort included a few men and a couple of women between 18 and 49 years of age. For each donor, three plates each were used for CD4 naive and CD4 memory, two plates were used for CD8 naive, and one plate was used for CD8 memory. The study deeply sequenced blood TCR repertoires of about 5 healthy adults to estimate repertoire size and the extent of clonotype sharing between individuals. Libraries were prepared and TCR repertoires were sequenced by different laboratories using diverse techniques, in order to increase sequencing depth and limit assay-specific biases. Between about 0.85 and 9.5 billion PBMCs per donor were obtained by leukapheresis.

CD8 naive samples consisted of CD45RO-negative cells that were positively selected for CCR7, yielding a CD45RA+CCR7+ population without TemRA cells. Donors were healthy HIV-negative adults with no recently reported acute infections or vaccinations. Only Caucasian adults living in Nashville, Tennessee, USA were represented among the donors. After blood collection by leukapheresis, PBMCs were isolated using Ficoll-Histopaque density gradient centrifugation and then cryopreserved in the vapor phase of liquid nitrogen. Analytical flow cytometry was used to check the purity and quantity of every magnetically sorted T cell population. Genomic DNA was isolated from every sorted fraction and measured by UV absorbance on a Nanodrop 2000c. The cysteine opens and the phenylalanine closes a CDR3 of 16 amino acids. Only the CDR3 region is kept as DNA, spanning 48 bases read in frame from base 1. The junction carries 14 bases between V and J, which are trimmed by 0 bases and 4 bases respectively.

Concerning this clone: Its antigen is currently not known. Nothing much larger sits one base from this clone, and base qualities are not available.

Using the deep immunoSEQ assay, TCR CDR3 regions were amplified from genomic DNA by multiplex PCR. For each cell subset, the extracted genomic DNA was distributed evenly across all wells of several immunoSEQ 96-well plates, and each plate served as one replicate. For sorted subsets, around 200 ng genomic DNA, equal to tens of thousands of T cell genomes, was loaded into each replicate PCR. Purified libraries were measured with a Qubit 3.0 fluorometer, size-checked on a Bioanalyzer 2100, and measured again with the KAPA Library Quantification kit. Every immunoSEQ 96-well plate was sequenced on a dedicated single-read 150-cycle Illumina NextSeq 550 flow cell. Per the authors' processing: Because the immunoSEQ output included only junctional sequences and no quality scores, the filtering could not be the same as the filtering used for full-length reads. Sequences were annotated with PyIR, a Python wrapper for IgBLAST v1.9, and V/J genes and CDR3 were assigned using IMGT germline references. Reads with weak V/J assignments (E-value above 1e-6), missing CDR3, stop codons, out-of-frame junctions, or ambiguous translated residues were removed. V3J clonotypes were defined as sequences sharing an identical inferred V gene, J gene, and CDR3 amino acid sequence. The percentage overlap between two repertoires was calculated by dividing the number of shared unique clonotypes by the size of the smaller repertoire. Three approaches were used to assess repertoire richness: RTK rarefaction, the Chao1 estimator, and Recon v2.1 estimates of unobserved clonotypes. Generation probabilities were computed with OLGA for all TCRbeta clonotypes obtained by the gDNA method from several donors. The immuneACCESS repertoire file appears here via TCRdb, limited to in-frame rearrangements. These files lack a portion of the clones; in checked studies, under half of the deficit traces to unresolved V genes, and the cause of the others is not known. From that table come the V and J calls and clone size; the DNA was used to work out D and trimming. In all, the sample holds about 2,200,000 clones, and 93% of those were seen once. The biggest ten clones account for 1.5% to 2% of the sample.

Overall results and qualifications from the work: Only blood was sampled, and tissue TCR repertoires likely differ from those in blood. Because the study included a small number of donors, the genetic and exposure-history diversity represented was limited. Even with the large sequencing depth, rarefaction of the sorted-subset datasets indicated that sequencing was incomplete. Pairwise subsampling indicated that sequencing depth was expected to affect the degree of clonotype sharing among donors. Compared with non-shared clonotypes, clonotypes shared by all four sorted-subset donors had higher generation probabilities. When a few donors were compared, the shared fraction of clonotypes was about 5.2% for naive CD4, approximately 3.5% for naive CD8, 2.3% for memory CD4, and 0.35% to 0.4% for memory CD8. Larger estimated clonotype richness was generally found for naive subsets than for memory subsets.

The sequenced sample consisted of naive CD8+ T cells from PBMCs. The sample's cell subset or site label is to be understood as: CD45RA+CCR7+. The clonotype was recovered from a man aged 18 to 29 in good health. Some clones in this sample may be carry-over from other donors' samples. This chain joins TRBV23-1 to TRBJ2-3, with the D call perhaps TRBD1 or TRBD2, as 5 bases match in each case. TRBV23-1 is identified as an open reading frame with a role that is uncertain. The nucleotide sequence reads as follows: TGCGCCAGCAGTCAATCGGGGGATCCTAAACCAGATACGCAGTATTTT. It translates to CASSQSGDPKPDTQYF.